This entry lists 25 T cell receptor beta chains sequenced from one sample in a study of T cell changes during pregnancy in multiple sclerosis (dated by TCRdb to between 2018 and 2020). Library preparation was by the immunoSEQ multiplex PCR assay. In its TCRdb copy, this immuneACCESS table keeps in-frame sequences only and misses some clones. Where compared with another copy, unresolved V genes explain less than half of these, and the others have no known cause. The sample records about 40,000 clones, 93% of which are singletons. The leading ten clones occupy 0.41% of the sample. This material consisted of CD4+ T cells from peripheral blood mononuclear cells, taken in the first trimester of pregnancy. The receptors originated from a female donor with multiple sclerosis, enrolled in a pregnancy study.

The J gene is TRBJ1-5, the V gene TRBV30; no clear D. V lost 0 bases, J lost 5 bases, and 11 bases lay in between. Germline V gene sequence: CDR1 GTSNPN, CDR2 SVGIG (reference sequence). This CDR3 spans 14 amino acids. DNA for the CDR3: TGTGCCTGGAGTGTAACAACAGTGGATCAGCCCCAGCATTTT. This codes for CAWSVTTVDQPQHF. The full variable domain, its missing parts supplied by reference TRBV30 and TRBJ1-5, is SQTIHQWPATLVQPVGSPLSLECTVEGTSNPNLYWYRQAAGRGLQLLFYSVGIGQISSEVPQNLSASRPQDRQFILSSKKLLLSDSGFYLCAWSVTTVDQPQHFGDGTRLSIL.

A single count supports this clone. The CDR3 spells CASGSPGQGGWGYTF. The CDR3 coding sequence is TGTGCCAGCGGGTCTCCAGGACAGGGCGGCTGGGGCTACACCTTC. The chain couples TRBV6-5 to TRBJ1-2; 8 nucleotides align to TRBD1. Losses at the gene ends were 8 bases for V and 8 bases for J; bases not matched to a gene: 16. The CDR3 consists of 15 residues. Germline values: CDR1 MNHEY, CDR2 SVGAGI.

V is TRBV4-1 and J is TRBJ2-4; D not resolved. Germline values: CDR1 MGHRA, CDR2 YSYEKL. Trimming took off 5 bases at V and 3 bases at J, with 17 bases between the two ends. This CDR3 is 16 amino acids long. CDR3 nucleotide sequence: TGCGCCAGCAGCTACTCTTGGCAACAGAGCAAAAACATTCAGTACTTC. Translation: CASSYSWQQSKNIQYF.

The J gene is TRBJ2-3, the V gene TRBV18; 8 bases are a match to TRBD1. This CDR3 comprises 15 residues. V trimming: 3 bases; J trimming: 0 bases; junction bases outside the gene matches: 2. Germline V gives CDR1 KGHSH, CDR2 LQKENI. The CDR3 nucleotides read TGTGCCAGCTCACCCGGGACAGGAAGCACAGATACGCAGTATTTT. As protein: CASSPGTGSTDTQYF.

This chain uses TRBV9 with TRBJ2-7, with 7 bases lining up with TRBD2. The CDR3 consists of 15 residues. V shed 5 bases and J 4 bases; nucleotides not matched to a gene: 12. CDR1 is SGDLS and CDR2 is YYNGEE in the germline V gene. The CDR3 sequence: CASSRAGEGPYEQYF. The CDR3 DNA sequence: TGTGCCAGCAGTCGTGCGGGAGAGGGGCCGTACGAGCAGTACTTC.

The V call is TRBV7-3, the J call TRBJ1-6; D might be TRBD1 (6 bases). Trimming shortened V by 2 bases and J by 9 bases, and 14 bases separated the two germline ends. The length of the CDR3 is 15 residues. CDR1 and CDR2 (germline): SGHTA, FQGTGA. The CDR3 sequence is CASSLQGKGFSPLHF. The CDR3 DNA sequence: TGTGCCAGCAGCTTACAGGGGAAGGGATTTTCACCCCTCCACTTT.

This chain links TRBV20-1 with TRBJ2-5; D unresolved. Trimming removed 4 bases from V and 3 bases from J, with 6 bases in between. CDR1 DFQATT and CDR2 SNEGSKA come from the germline V gene (reference sequence). This CDR3 is 11 amino acids long. The CDR3 DNA follows: TGCAGTGCTATCGGAGAAGAGACCCAGTACTTC. It yields the protein CSAIGEETQYF.

This chain uses TRBV2 with TRBJ2-1; D gene uncertain. The CDR3 totals 14 residues. The ends were cut back, 8 bases at V and 0 bases at J, with 11 bases in the middle. CDR1 is SNHLY and CDR2 is FYNNEI in the germline V gene. CDR3 residues: CASSQRSSYNEQFF. The CDR3 bases are TGTGCCAGCTCACAAAGAAGCTCCTACAATGAGCAGTTCTTC.

The chain has TRBV7-2 and TRBJ2-7; D possibly corresponds to TRBD2 (7 bases). Trimming pared 5 bases from V and 0 bases from J, leaving 17 bases between. The germline CDR1 and CDR2 sequences are SGHTA and FQGNSA. The CDR3 is 16 amino acids. The CDR3 DNA reads as TGTGCCAGCAGCGCGGGACTACCCAGGGGCTCCTACGAGCAGTACTTC. Residues: CASSAGLPRGSYEQYF.

The V gene is TRBV7-2, the J gene TRBJ2-7, with a tentative D call TRBD2 (5 bases). Germline CDR1 is SGHTA and CDR2 is FQGNSA. Trimming shortened V by 5 bases and J by 6 bases, and 14 bases separated the two germline ends. This CDR3 has 13 amino acids. The DNA of the CDR3 is TGTGCCAGCAGCCGGGATCGAGTGGGCGAGCAGTACTTC. Protein product: CASSRDRVGEQYF.

In this sample, this clone turned up once. The V gene is TRBV5-1, the J gene TRBJ2-3; 11 nucleotides align to TRBD2. CDR3 length: 16 amino acids. Germline CDR1 reads SGHRS; CDR2 reads YFSETQ. The junction had 4 bases not matched to a gene; V was cut back by 4 bases and J by 0 bases. CDR3: CASSLSGRASTDTQYF. CDR3 coding DNA: TGCGCCAGCAGCCTTAGCGGGAGGGCCAGCACAGATACGCAGTATTTT.

The rearrangement links TRBV7-2 to TRBJ2-3, with 8 positions matching TRBD2. Germline CDR1 and CDR2: SGHTA and FQGNSA. The J segment lost 5 bases and the V segment lost 0 bases, leaving 4 bases of the junction unmatched. The CDR3 totals 15 residues. The CDR3 DNA reads TGTGCCAGCAGCTTAGCCGGGGGGGCAGGAGATACGCAGTATTTT. Its protein product is CASSLAGGAGDTQYF.

The chain is built from TRBV5-1 and TRBJ2-5; D is possibly TRBD2 (7 bases). This CDR3 is built from 15 residues. In germline, CDR1 is SGHRS, CDR2 YFSETQ. V gave up 3 bases and J gave up 4 bases, with 16 bases separating them. The CDR3, as DNA: TGCGCCAGCAGCTCTTCGGGGGGCCCGGGAGAGACCCAGTACTTC. Its translation: CASSSSGGPGETQYF.

The rearrangement links TRBV11-2 to TRBJ2-5; D possibly corresponds to TRBD2 (5 bases). V gave up 3 bases and J gave up 1 base, with 9 bases separating them. This CDR3 is 14 amino acids long. The germline gives CDR1 SGHAT, CDR2 FQNNGV. CDR3 coding DNA: TGTGCCAGCAGCTTCCCCGGGGTCCAAGAGACCCAGTACTTC. Its translation: CASSFPGVQETQYF.

The CDR3 coding sequence is TGTGCCAGCAGCAGGGGCCCCTACAATGAGCAGTTCTTC. Its translation is CASSRGPYNEQFF. The J gene is TRBJ2-1, the V gene TRBV6-1; maybe TRBD1 (6 bases). V was clipped by 6 bases and J by 2 bases, with 8 bases between them. This CDR3 has 13 amino acids. Germline V lookup: CDR1 MNHNS, CDR2 SASEGT.

The chain employs TRBV15 and TRBJ1-2; a possible D gene is TRBD1 (5 bases). The V gene lost 0 bases and the J gene lost 3 bases, with 20 bases spanning the gap. Germline-derived CDR1 and CDR2 are LNHNV and YYDKDF (reference sequence). The CDR3 runs to 18 residues. CDR3 DNA sequence: TGTGCCACCAGCAGAGATCTCAGCAGGGCGAACGAGTACTATGGCTACACCTTC. Protein product: CATSRDLSRANEYYGYTF.

The chain links TRBV6-5 to TRBJ2-7; 9 bases fit TRBD1. With 6 bases clipped from V and 0 bases from J, the junction kept 3 bases outside the gene matches. Germline CDR1 MNHEY, CDR2 SVGAGI. The CDR3 is made up of 14 amino acids. The CDR3 nucleotides read TGTGCCAGCAGCAGACAGGGGGACTCCTACGAGCAGTACTTC. Encoded protein: CASSRQGDSYEQYF.

This clone was seen a few times. The rearrangement uses TRBV4-2 and TRBJ2-3, with D possibly matching TRBD2 (6 bases). The V end was cut by 1 base, the J end by 0 bases, with 14 bases between. Germline lookup yields CDR1 LGHNA and CDR2 YNFKEQ. CDR3 length: 17 amino acids. The CDR3 spells CASSQGTAGTSTDTQYF. CDR3 in DNA: TGTGCCAGCAGCCAAGGAACCGCGGGGACGAGCACAGATACGCAGTATTTT.

The rearrangement uses TRBV11-3 and TRBJ1-1; D is perhaps TRBD1 (6 bases). The length of the CDR3 is 14 residues. Trimming took off 6 bases at V and 3 bases at J, with 14 bases between the two ends. CDR1 SGHNT and CDR2 YENEEA come from the germline V gene. The chain's CDR3 is CASSQGGGYTEAFF. CDR3 sequence (DNA): TGTGCCAGCAGTCAGGGAGGGGGGTACACTGAAGCTTTCTTT.

The gene calls are TRBV11-2 and TRBJ1-5; D gene uncertain. There are 12 residues in the CDR3. V was shortened by 3 bases and J by 8 bases, with 8 bases between the two germline ends. CDR1 is SGHAT, CDR2 FQNNGV, per germline. CDR3 amino acids: CASSFLGEPQHF. DNA of the CDR3: TGTGCCAGCAGCTTCCTCGGAGAGCCCCAGCATTTT.

This chain connects TRBV6-6 to TRBJ1-1; D not certain. This CDR3 is built from 14 residues. Germline loops: CDR1 MNHNY, CDR2 SVGAGI (reference sequence). Deletions cut 7 bases from V and 4 bases from J, with 16 bases between. Here the CDR3 DNA reads TGTGCCAGCACCCGGGGAGCTATATCCACTGAAGCTTTCTTT. Translated: CASTRGAISTEAFF.

The chain uses TRBV30 and TRBJ1-4; the match to TRBD1 covers 9 bases. Germline V CDR1 and CDR2: GTSNPN, SVGIG (reference sequence). Trimming removed 0 bases from V and 8 bases from J; junction bases left unmatched: 4. CDR3 length equals 14 residues. In DNA, the CDR3 is TGTGCCTGGAGTGTGGGACAGGGAGGAGAAAAACTGTTTTTT. It codes for CAWSVGQGGEKLFF.

The count of this clone is one. The chain recombines TRBV28 with TRBJ2-3; 7 bases match TRBD1. The trim removed 8 bases at V and 7 bases at J, leaving 15 bases unmatched. This CDR3 comprises 15 residues. Germline V gene sequence: CDR1 MDHEN, CDR2 SYDVKM. CDR3 sequence (DNA): TGTGCCAGCCCTCCCCCCGGGACAGTCCCTCATACGCAGTATTTT. It specifies CASPPPGTVPHTQYF.

The chain joins TRBV27 to TRBJ2-3; D not certain. The CDR3 contains 14 residues. Germline V gene lookup returns CDR1 MNHEY and CDR2 SMNVEV (reference sequence). V shed 6 bases and J shed 3 bases, with 13 bases lying between them. DNA for the CDR3: TGTGCCAGCAGAAGACTCCCCCATACAGATACGCAGTATTTT. This sequence encodes CASRRLPHTDTQYF.

The chain combines TRBV5-4 with TRBJ2-3; 8 bases fit TRBD1. There are 14 residues in the CDR3. Germline V lookup: CDR1 SGHNT, CDR2 YYREEE (reference sequence). V shed 9 bases, J shed 2 bases, and the junction held 8 bases outside the gene matches. The CDR3 reads CATTDRANTDTQYF. DNA for the CDR3: TGTGCCACGACGGACAGGGCTAACACAGATACGCAGTATTTT. The full variable domain, in which reference TRBV5-4 and TRBJ2-3 provide the parts outside the CDR3, is ETGVTQSPTHLIKTRGQQVTLRCSSQSGHNTVSWYQQALGQGPQFIFQYYREEENGRGNFPPRFSGLQFPNYSSELNVNALELDDSALYLCATTDRANTDTQYFGPGTRLTVL.